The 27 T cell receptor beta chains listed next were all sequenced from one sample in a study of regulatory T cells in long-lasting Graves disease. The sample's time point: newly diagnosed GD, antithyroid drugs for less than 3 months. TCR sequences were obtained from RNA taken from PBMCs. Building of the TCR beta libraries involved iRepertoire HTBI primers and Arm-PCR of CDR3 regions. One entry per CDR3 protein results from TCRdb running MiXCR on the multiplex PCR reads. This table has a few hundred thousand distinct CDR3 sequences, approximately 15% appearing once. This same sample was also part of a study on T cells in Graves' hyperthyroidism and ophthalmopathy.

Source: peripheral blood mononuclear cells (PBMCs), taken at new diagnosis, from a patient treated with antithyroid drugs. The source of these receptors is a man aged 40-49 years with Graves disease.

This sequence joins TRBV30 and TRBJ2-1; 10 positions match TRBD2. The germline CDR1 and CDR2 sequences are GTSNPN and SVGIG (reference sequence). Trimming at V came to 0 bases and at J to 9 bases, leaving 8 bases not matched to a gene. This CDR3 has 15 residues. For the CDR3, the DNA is TGTGCCTGGAGTGTATGGAGCGGGGGGGATGGTGAGCAGTTCTTC. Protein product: CAWSVWSGGDGEQFF.

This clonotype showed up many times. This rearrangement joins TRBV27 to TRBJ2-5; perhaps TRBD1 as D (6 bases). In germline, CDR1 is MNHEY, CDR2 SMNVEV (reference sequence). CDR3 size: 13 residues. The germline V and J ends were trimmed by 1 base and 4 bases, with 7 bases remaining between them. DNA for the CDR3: TGTGCCAGCAGTTTATTGACAGGAGAGACCCAGTACTTC. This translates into CASSLLTGETQYF.

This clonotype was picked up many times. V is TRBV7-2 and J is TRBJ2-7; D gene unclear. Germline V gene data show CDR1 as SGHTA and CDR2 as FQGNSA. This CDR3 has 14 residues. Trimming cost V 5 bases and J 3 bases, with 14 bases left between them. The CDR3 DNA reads TGTGCCAGCAGCCCCCCCAATATGCACTACGAGCAGTACTTC. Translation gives CASSPPNMHYEQYF.

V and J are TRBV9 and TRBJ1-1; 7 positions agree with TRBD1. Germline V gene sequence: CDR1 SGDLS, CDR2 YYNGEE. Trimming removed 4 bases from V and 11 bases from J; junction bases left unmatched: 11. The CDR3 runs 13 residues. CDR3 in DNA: TGTGCCAGCAGCCCGCAACAGGGGAGTGGGGCTTTCTTT. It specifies CASSPQQGSGAFF. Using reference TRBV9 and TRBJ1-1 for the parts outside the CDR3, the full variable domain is DSGVTQTPKHLITATGQRVTLRCSPRSGDLSVYWYQQSLDQGLQFLIQYYNGEERAKGNILERFSAQQFPDLHSELNLSSLELGDSALYFCASSPQQGSGAFFGQGTRLTVV.

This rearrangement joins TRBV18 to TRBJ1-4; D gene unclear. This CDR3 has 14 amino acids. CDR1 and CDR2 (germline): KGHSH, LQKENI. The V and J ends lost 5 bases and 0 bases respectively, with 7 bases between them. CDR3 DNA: TGTGCCAGCTCAGCTGGGGCAACTAATGAAAAACTGTTTTTT. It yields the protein CASSAGATNEKLFF. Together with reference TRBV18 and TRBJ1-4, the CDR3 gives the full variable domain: NAGVMQNPRHLVRRRGQEARLRCSPMKGHSHVYWYRQLPEEGLKFMVYLQKENIIDESGMPKERFSAEFPKEGPSILRIQQVVRGDSAAYFCASSAGATNEKLFFGSGTQLSVL.

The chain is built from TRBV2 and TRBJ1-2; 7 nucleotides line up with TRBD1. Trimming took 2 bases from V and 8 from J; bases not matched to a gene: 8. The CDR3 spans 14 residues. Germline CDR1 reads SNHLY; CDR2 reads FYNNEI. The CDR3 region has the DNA TGTGCCAGCAGTGAAAATCGAGGGGGCGCCGGCTACACCTTC. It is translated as CASSENRGGAGYTF.

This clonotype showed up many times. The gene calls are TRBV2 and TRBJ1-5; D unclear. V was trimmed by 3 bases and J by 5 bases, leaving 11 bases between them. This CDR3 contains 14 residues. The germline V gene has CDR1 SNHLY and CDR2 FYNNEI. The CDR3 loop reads CASSDSFRHQPQHF. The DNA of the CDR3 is TGTGCCAGCAGTGACTCATTTAGACATCAGCCCCAGCATTTT.

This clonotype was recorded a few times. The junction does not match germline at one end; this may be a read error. This CDR3 is CASSTTTGVRTGAFF. The CDR3 DNA follows: TGTGCCAGCAGTACTACGACAGGGGTTCGTACTGGAGCTTTCTTT. The chain joins TRBV6-2 or TRBV6-3 to TRBJ1-1; 8 bases match TRBD1. There are 15 residues in the CDR3. Germline CDR1 reads MNHEY; CDR2 reads SVGEGT.

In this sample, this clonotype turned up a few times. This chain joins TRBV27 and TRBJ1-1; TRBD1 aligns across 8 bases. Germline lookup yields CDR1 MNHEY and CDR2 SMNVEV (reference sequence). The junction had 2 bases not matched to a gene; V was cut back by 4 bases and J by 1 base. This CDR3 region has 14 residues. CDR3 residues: CASSSGQGNTEAFF. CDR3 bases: TGTGCCAGCAGTTCCGGACAGGGGAACACTGAAGCTTTCTTT.

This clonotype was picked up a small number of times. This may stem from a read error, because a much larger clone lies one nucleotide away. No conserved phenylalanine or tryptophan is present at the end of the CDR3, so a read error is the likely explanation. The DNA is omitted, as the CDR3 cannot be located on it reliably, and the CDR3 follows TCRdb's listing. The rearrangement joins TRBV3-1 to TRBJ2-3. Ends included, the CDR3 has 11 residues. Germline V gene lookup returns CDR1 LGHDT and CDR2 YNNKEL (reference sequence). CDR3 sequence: CASSQVTRVYL.

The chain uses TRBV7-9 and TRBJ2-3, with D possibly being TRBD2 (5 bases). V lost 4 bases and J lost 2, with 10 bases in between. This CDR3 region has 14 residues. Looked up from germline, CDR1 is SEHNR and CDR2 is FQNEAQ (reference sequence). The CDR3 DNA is TGTGCCAGCAGCTCCGGGATTCACACAGATACGCAGTATTTT. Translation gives CASSSGIHTDTQYF.

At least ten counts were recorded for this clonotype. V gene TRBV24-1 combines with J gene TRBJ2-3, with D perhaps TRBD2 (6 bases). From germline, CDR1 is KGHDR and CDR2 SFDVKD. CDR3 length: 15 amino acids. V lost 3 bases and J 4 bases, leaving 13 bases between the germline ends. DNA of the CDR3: TGTGCCACCAGTGATGCTAGCGCTGCACCAGATACGCAGTATTTT. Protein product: CATSDASAAPDTQYF.

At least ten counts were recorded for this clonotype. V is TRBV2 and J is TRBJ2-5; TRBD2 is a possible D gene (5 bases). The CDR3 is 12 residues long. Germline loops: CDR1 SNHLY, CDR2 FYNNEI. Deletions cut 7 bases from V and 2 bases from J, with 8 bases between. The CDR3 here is CASNRDQETQYF. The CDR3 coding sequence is TGTGCCAGCAACCGGGATCAAGAGACCCAGTACTTC.

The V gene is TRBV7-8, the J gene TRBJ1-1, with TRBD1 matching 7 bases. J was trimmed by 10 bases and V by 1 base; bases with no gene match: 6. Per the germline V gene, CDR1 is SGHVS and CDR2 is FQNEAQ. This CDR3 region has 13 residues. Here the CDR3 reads CASSLVNRGSAFF. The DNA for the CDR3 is TGTGCCAGCAGCTTAGTGAACAGGGGTTCAGCTTTCTTT. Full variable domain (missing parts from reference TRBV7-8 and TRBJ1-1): GAGVSQSPRYKVAKRGQDVALRCDPISGHVSLFWYQQALGQGPEFLTYFQNEAQLDKSGLPSDRFFAERPEGSVSTLKIQRTQQEDSAVYLCASSLVNRGSAFFGQGTRLTVV.

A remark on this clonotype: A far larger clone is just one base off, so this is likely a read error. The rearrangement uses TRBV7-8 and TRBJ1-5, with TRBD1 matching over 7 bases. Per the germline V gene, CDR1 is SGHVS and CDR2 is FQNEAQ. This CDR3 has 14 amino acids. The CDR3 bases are TGTGCCAGCTGCTTGACAGGGATCGATCAGCCCCAGCATTTT. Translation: CASCLTGIDQPQHF.

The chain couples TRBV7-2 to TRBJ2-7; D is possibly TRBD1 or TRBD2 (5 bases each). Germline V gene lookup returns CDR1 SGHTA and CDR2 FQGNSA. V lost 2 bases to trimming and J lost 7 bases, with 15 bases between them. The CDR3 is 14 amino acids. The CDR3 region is CASSLWGRRGEQYF. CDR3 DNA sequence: TGTGCCAGCAGCTTATGGGGGAGACGCGGAGAGCAGTACTTC.

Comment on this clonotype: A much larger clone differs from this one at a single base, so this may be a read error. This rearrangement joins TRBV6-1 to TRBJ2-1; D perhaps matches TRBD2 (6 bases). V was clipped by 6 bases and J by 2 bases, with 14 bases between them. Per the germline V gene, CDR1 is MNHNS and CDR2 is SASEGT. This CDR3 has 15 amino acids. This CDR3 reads CASSEPTGAYNEQFF. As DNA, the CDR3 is TGTGCCAGCAGCGAGCCAACGGGGGCCTACAATGAGCAGTTCTTC.

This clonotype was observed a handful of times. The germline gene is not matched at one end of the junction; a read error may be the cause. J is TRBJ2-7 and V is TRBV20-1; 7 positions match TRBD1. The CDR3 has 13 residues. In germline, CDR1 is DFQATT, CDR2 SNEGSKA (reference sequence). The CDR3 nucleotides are TGCAGTGCTAGAGAGGGACAGAGATACGGGCAGTACTTC. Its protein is CSAREGQRYGQYF.

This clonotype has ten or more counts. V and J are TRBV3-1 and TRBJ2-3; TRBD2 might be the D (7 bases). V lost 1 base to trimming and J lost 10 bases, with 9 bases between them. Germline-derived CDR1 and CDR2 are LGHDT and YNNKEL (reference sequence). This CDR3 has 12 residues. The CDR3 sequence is CASSQGGGSQYF. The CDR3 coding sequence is TGTGCCAGCAGCCAAGGGGGGGGCTCGCAGTATTTT.

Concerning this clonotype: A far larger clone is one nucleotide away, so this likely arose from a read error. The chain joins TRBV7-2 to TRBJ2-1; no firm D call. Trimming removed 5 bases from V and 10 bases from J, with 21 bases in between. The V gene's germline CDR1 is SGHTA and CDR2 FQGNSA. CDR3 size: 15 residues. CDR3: CASSPRMTSSYEQFF. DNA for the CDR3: TGTGCCAGCAGCCCCCGGATGACAAGCTCCTACGAGCAGTTCTTC.

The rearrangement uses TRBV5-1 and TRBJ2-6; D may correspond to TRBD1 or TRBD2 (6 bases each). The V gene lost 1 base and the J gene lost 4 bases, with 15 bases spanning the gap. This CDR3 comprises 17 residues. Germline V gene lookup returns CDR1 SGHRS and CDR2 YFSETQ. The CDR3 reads CASSLTEGEAGANVLTF. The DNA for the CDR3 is TGCGCCAGCAGCTTGACGGAGGGGGAAGCCGGGGCCAACGTCCTGACTTTC.

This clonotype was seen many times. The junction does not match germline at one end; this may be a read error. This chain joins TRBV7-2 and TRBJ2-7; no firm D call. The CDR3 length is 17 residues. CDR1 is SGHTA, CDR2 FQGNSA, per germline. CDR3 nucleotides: TGTGCCAGCAGCATAGCCGTTCGGGCACTACTACGCTACGAGCAGTACTTC. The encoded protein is CASSIAVRALLRYEQYF.

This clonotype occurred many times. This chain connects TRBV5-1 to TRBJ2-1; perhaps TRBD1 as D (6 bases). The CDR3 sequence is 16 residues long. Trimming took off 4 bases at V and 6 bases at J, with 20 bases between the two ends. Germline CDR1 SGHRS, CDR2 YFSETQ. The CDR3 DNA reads TGCGCCAGCAGCGGATTACAGGGTTCAGGTGGCAATGAGCAGTTCTTC. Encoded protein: CASSGLQGSGGNEQFF.

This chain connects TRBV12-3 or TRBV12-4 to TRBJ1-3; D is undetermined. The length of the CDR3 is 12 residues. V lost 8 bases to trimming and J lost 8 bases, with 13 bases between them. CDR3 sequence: CASADRGDTIYF. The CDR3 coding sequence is TGTGCCAGCGCGGACCGGGGAGACACCATATATTTT.

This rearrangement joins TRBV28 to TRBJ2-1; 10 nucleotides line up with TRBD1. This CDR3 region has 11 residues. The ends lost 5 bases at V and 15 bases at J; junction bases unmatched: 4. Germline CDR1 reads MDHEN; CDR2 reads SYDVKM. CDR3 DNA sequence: TGTGCCAGCAGTCGACAGGGGGCCCTGTTCTTC. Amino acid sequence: CASSRQGALFF.

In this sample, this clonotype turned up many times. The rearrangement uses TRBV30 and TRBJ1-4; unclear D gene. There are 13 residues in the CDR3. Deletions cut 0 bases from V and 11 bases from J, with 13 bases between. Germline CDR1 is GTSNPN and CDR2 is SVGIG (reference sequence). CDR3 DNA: TGTGCCTGGAGTGTACTCCCTCCTGTTAAACTGTTTTTT. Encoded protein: CAWSVLPPVKLFF.

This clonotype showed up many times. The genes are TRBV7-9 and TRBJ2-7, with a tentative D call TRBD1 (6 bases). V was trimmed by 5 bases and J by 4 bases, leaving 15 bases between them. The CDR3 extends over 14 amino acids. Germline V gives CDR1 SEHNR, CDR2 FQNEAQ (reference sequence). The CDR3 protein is CASSLNQGHYEQYF. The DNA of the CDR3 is TGTGCCAGCAGCCTAAACCAGGGGCATTACGAGCAGTACTTC.